The TCR beta chain described here comes from a study of technical replicates of blood from several donors. The CDR3 spans 17 residues. From germline, CDR1 is LGHNA and CDR2 YNFKEQ. Trimming cost V 2 bases and J 4 bases; bases outside gene matches: 13. Sequenced by immunoSEQ multiplex PCR; TCRdb stores in-frame clones only, minus some. The sample consists of under 65,000 clones, about 86% of them appearing once. The receptor was isolated from a human donor in good health. Some clones in this sample may be carry-over from other donors' samples. The chain has TRBV4-2 and TRBJ1-2; 7 bases are shared with TRBD1. The sequenced sample consisted of PBMCs. The CDR3 spells CASSQPGQNKAGYGYTF. The CDR3 DNA is TGTGCCAGCAGCCAACCGGGACAGAACAAAGCGGGCTATGGCTACACCTTC.